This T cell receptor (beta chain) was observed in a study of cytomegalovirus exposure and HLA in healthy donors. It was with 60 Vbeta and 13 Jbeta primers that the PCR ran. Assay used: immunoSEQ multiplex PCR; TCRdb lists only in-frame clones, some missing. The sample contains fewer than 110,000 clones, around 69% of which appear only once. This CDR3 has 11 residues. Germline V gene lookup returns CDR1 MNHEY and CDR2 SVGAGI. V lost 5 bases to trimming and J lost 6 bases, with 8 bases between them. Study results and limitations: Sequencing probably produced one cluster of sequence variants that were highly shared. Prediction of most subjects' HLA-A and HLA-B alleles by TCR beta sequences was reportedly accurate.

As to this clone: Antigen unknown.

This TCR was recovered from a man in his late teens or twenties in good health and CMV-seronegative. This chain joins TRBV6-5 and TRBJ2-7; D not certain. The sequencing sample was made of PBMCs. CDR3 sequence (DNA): TGTGCCAGCAGTCCCCCCTGCGAGCAGTACTTC. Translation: CASSPPCEQYF.